Shown below are 21 T cell receptor beta chains from a single sample sequenced in a study of blood T cell repertoires in COVID-19 (dated by TCRdb to the early 2020s). Receptor libraries were prepared by the immunoSEQ multiplex PCR assay. TCRdb provides this immuneACCESS table in a form limited to in-frame rearrangements. Some clones are lacking; in checked studies, under half of them reflect an unresolved V gene, and why the rest are absent is not known. The sample profile shows fewer than 250,000 clones; roughly 90% of them were found once. The ten biggest clones cover about 5% of the sample. What was sequenced was peripheral blood. The receptors stem from a middle-aged woman with acute or convalescent COVID-19.

The V call is TRBV13, the J call TRBJ1-2, with TRBD1 matching over 8 bases. This CDR3 is 14 amino acids long. Germline values: CDR1 PRHDT, CDR2 FYEKMQ (reference sequence). Trimming took 1 base from V and 6 from J; bases not matched to a gene: 4. CDR3 nucleotide sequence: TGTGCCAGCAGCTTAGAAGGGACAGGTGATGGCTACACCTTC. This codes for CASSLEGTGDGYTF.

The genes are TRBV6-1 and TRBJ2-3; 7 nucleotides match TRBD1. Germline assignment: CDR1 MNHNS and CDR2 SASEGT. Losses at the gene ends were 4 bases for V and 6 bases for J; bases not matched to a gene: 16. CDR3 length: 17 amino acids. The CDR3 sequence is CASSAFPPTTGADTQYF. The CDR3 region has the DNA TGTGCCAGCAGTGCCTTTCCCCCGACTACAGGGGCGGATACGCAGTATTTT.

This clone was seen only a few times. The chain recombines TRBV2 with TRBJ1-2; 10 bases fit TRBD1. Germline V lookup: CDR1 SNHLY, CDR2 FYNNEI. V dropped 6 bases and J dropped 6; count of bases not matched to a gene: 7. CDR3 length: 14 residues. The CDR3 DNA sequence: TGTGCCAGCAGGAGACAGGGGGCGCGGGATGGCTACACCTTC. The encoded protein is CASRRQGARDGYTF.

The V gene is TRBV27, the J gene TRBJ2-5, with D tentatively TRBD2 (5 bases). The length of the CDR3 is 14 residues. The V gene's germline CDR1 is MNHEY and CDR2 SMNVEV (reference sequence). Trimming removed 5 bases at V and 7 bases at J, with 17 bases between. This CDR3 reads CASSPSGLTATQYF. The CDR3 DNA sequence: TGTGCCAGCAGTCCCTCGGGGTTGACTGCGACCCAGTACTTC.

This chain joins TRBV28 and TRBJ2-7; D not resolved. Trimming removed 6 bases from V and 7 bases from J, with 13 bases in between. The CDR3 is made up of 12 amino acids. CDR1 MDHEN and CDR2 SYDVKM come from the germline V gene. In DNA, the CDR3 is TGTGCCAGCAGCTCCACCGGGTATGAGCAGTACGTC. Its translation is CASSSTGYEQYV.

The chain is built from TRBV6-5 and TRBJ1-2; TRBD1 agrees at 8 bases. CDR3 size: 15 residues. CDR1 is MNHEY, CDR2 SVGAGI, per germline. Trimming took 6 bases from V and 8 from J; bases not matched to a gene: 14. CDR3 in amino acids: CASRPMDRAIGGYTF. In DNA form, the CDR3 reads TGTGCCAGCAGACCAATGGACAGGGCCATTGGAGGCTACACCTTC.

This clone has only one observation. The V and J genes are TRBV12-3 or TRBV12-4 and TRBJ2-7; a weak D match, TRBD1 (6 bases). Between the trimmed V and J ends, which lost 3 bases and 7 bases, there was a span of 7 bases. This CDR3 comprises 11 residues. Here the CDR3 DNA reads TGTGCCAGCAGTTTGGGGGCAGAGCAGTACGTC. The encoded protein is CASSLGAEQYV.

This chain uses TRBV5-6 with TRBJ2-5, with 14 bases that match TRBD2. The CDR3 sequence is 17 residues long. From germline, CDR1 is SGHDT and CDR2 YYEEEE. V gave up 0 bases and J gave up 5 bases; unmatched junction bases: 6. The CDR3 nucleotides read TGTGCCAGCAGCTTGGGTGGGACTAGCGGGGGAGTTGAGACCCAGTACTTC. Amino acid sequence: CASSLGGTSGGVETQYF. Based on the CDR3 plus reference TRBV5-6 and TRBJ2-5, the full variable domain is DAGVTQSPTHLIKTRGQQVTLRCSPKSGHDTVSWYQQALGQGPQFIFQYYEEEERQRGNFPDRFSGHQFPNYSSELNVNALLLGDSALYLCASSLGGTSGGVETQYFGPGTRLLVL.

This clone was picked up one time. V is TRBV6-4 and J is TRBJ1-1; D remains unclear. CDR1 is MRHNA, CDR2 SNTAGT, per germline. Between the trimmed V and J ends, which lost 7 bases and 3 bases, there was a span of 18 bases. The CDR3 consists of 15 residues. CDR3 sequence: CASKKAGSEYTEAFF. The DNA of the CDR3 is TGTGCCAGCAAGAAAGCGGGGAGTGAGTACACTGAAGCTTTCTTT.

The chain employs TRBV3-1 (or the pseudogene TRBV3-2) and TRBJ2-5, with TRBD1 as a possible D gene (6 bases). V was shortened by 1 base and J by 5 bases, with 20 bases between the two germline ends. This CDR3 is 17 amino acids long. Germline CDR1 and CDR2: LGHDT and YNNKEL (reference sequence). CDR3 loop: CASSQAPQPGVRETQYF. In nucleotides, the CDR3 is TGTGCCAGCAGCCAAGCCCCACAGCCAGGGGTAAGGGAGACCCAGTACTTC.

The gene calls are TRBV12-3 or TRBV12-4 and TRBJ2-7; D is uncertain. V lost 3 bases and J 0 bases, leaving 6 bases between the germline ends. The CDR3 is 13 residues long. The CDR3 DNA reads TGTGCCAGCAGTTTGCGGTACTCCTACGAGCAGTACGTC. It encodes CASSLRYSYEQYV.

J is TRBJ1-2 and V is TRBV25-1, with D hard to call. Germline assignment: CDR1 MGHDK and CDR2 SYGVNS. The CDR3 totals 14 residues. The ends were cut back, 4 bases at V and 6 bases at J, with 15 bases in the middle. This CDR3 reads CASSAGIAVHGYTF. As DNA, the CDR3 is TGTGCCAGCAGTGCGGGAATAGCGGTTCATGGCTACACCTTC.

The genes are TRBV5-1 and TRBJ2-7; 9 nucleotides match TRBD2. This CDR3 spans 16 amino acids. The ends lost 2 bases at V and 1 base at J; junction bases unmatched: 7. Germline values: CDR1 SGHRS, CDR2 YFSETQ. In nucleotides, the CDR3 is TGCGCCAGCAGCTTCGCCCCTAGCGGGGAATCCTACGAGCAGTACGTC. This codes for CASSFAPSGESYEQYV.

V gene TRBV6-6 combines with J gene TRBJ2-5; unclear D gene. The CDR3 covers 12 residues. Deletions cut 5 bases from V and 5 bases from J, with 9 bases between. Germline V gene data show CDR1 as MNHNY and CDR2 as SVGAGI (reference sequence). The CDR3 DNA follows: TGTGCCAGCAGTCAACTCTGGGAGACCCAGTACTTC. Encoded protein: CASSQLWETQYF.

This chain connects TRBV19 to TRBJ1-2; perhaps TRBD1 as D (5 bases). V was shortened by 0 bases and J by 4 bases, with 21 bases between the two germline ends. The CDR3 sequence is 18 residues long. The V gene's germline CDR1 is LNHDA and CDR2 SQIVND (reference sequence). In DNA, the CDR3 is TGTGCCAGTAGTATAGAACGGGCAGGGCGAGGAATTATCTATGGCTACACCTTC. Its protein product is CASSIERAGRGIIYGYTF.

J is TRBJ1-1 and V is TRBV9; 8 positions agree with TRBD1. Per the germline V gene, CDR1 is SGDLS and CDR2 is YYNGEE. The trim removed 3 bases at V and 4 bases at J, leaving 11 bases unmatched. This CDR3 comprises 16 residues. CDR3 DNA sequence: TGTGCCAGCAGCGCCGACAGGGGAGGCATGGCCACTGAAGCTTTCTTT. The encoded protein is CASSADRGGMATEAFF. Filled out from reference TRBV9 and TRBJ1-1, the complete variable domain reads DSGVTQTPKHLITATGQRVTLRCSPRSGDLSVYWYQQSLDQGLQFLIQYYNGEERAKGNILERFSAQQFPDLHSELNLSSLELGDSALYFCASSADRGGMATEAFFGQGTRLTVV.

The chain employs TRBV6-5 and TRBJ1-2, with 11 positions matching TRBD1. There are 15 residues in the CDR3. Germline lookup yields CDR1 MNHEY and CDR2 SVGAGI. V was clipped by 2 bases and J by 2 bases; unmatched bases: 1. CDR3 amino acids: CASSYGQGANYGYTF. DNA for the CDR3: TGTGCCAGCAGTTACGGACAGGGGGCGAACTATGGCTACACCTTC.

The chain employs TRBV19 and TRBJ1-4, with no clear D. The V gene lost 1 base and the J gene lost 6 bases, with 6 bases spanning the gap. This CDR3 region has 13 residues. The V gene's germline CDR1 is LNHDA and CDR2 SQIVND (reference sequence). CDR3 region: CASSIGQYEKLFF. CDR3 bases: TGTGCCAGTAGTATAGGGCAGTATGAAAAACTGTTTTTT.

The rearrangement joins TRBV6-2 or TRBV6-3 to TRBJ2-5; 8 nucleotides align to TRBD2. Trimming removed 5 bases from V and 9 bases from J; junction bases left unmatched: 14. Germline loops: CDR1 MNHEY, CDR2 SVGEGT. The CDR3 extends over 15 amino acids. CDR3 sequence reads: CASSRERGRLKAQYF. CDR3 DNA sequence: TGTGCCAGCAGTCGCGAGCGGGGGCGCCTCAAGGCCCAGTACTTC.

The rearrangement uses TRBV19 and TRBJ2-5; D possibly corresponds to TRBD2 (5 bases). Germline CDR1 LNHDA, CDR2 SQIVND (reference sequence). The CDR3 consists of 13 residues. The germline V and J ends were trimmed by 6 bases and 5 bases, with 13 bases remaining between them. For the CDR3, the DNA is TGTGCCAGTAGGCCACTAGGAAGGGAGACCCAGTACTTC. This encodes CASRPLGRETQYF.

This chain connects TRBV5-4 to TRBJ1-1; D ambiguous. The V end lost 2 bases, the J end lost 6 bases, and 5 bases lay between the germline ends. This CDR3 contains 11 residues. Germline V gene data show CDR1 as SGHNT and CDR2 as YYREEE (reference sequence). The CDR3 DNA sequence: TGTGCCAGCAGCTTCGAGTCTGAAGCTTTCTTT. Protein sequence: CASSFESEAFF.